The clone carrying this T cell receptor beta chain showed up just a few times. The antigen is not known. The data were taken from a study of T cells in localized non-small cell lung cancer. Harvested at least 2 cm beyond the tumor margin, adjacent lung showed no atypia. The protocol was immunoSEQ multiplex PCR, while the TCRdb copy is restricted to in-frame clones and leaves out a portion. The sample gives more than 1,500 clones, 22% of which show up once; approximately 13% is in the top ten. Findings and limits, study-wide: Peak T cell clonality was found in uninvolved adjacent lung, exceeding tumor. Only one tumor region went through sequencing, so heterogeneity may still be there. With higher T cell density in blood came longer overall survival.

The CDR3 runs 15 residues. From germline, CDR1 is LNHNV and CDR2 YYDKDF (reference sequence). Losses at the gene ends were 1 base for V and 8 bases for J; bases not matched to a gene: 8. Sample: normal lung tissue next to the tumor, taken before any cancer treatment. The TCR sequence derives from a man aged 18 to 49 with stage I lung adenocarcinoma. The chain is built from TRBV15 and TRBJ1-2; TRBD1 matches 9 bases. CDR3 in amino acids: CATSRAGTGTRGYTF. The DNA of the CDR3 is TGTGCCACCAGCAGAGCCGGGACAGGGACTCGGGGCTACACCTTC.